The clone carrying this T cell receptor (beta chain) has only one observation. Its specificity is unknown. A clone one base away is much larger, so this may be a read error. These data are taken from a study of Graves' ophthalmopathy and Graves' hyperthyroidism. Amplification of TCR beta CDR3 regions used RNA transcripts. The first-round RT-PCR employed HTBI primers together with the Qiagen OneStep RT-PCR kit. A multiplex PCR was then performed as the second round. TCRdb re-derived calls from the multiplex PCR reads in MiXCR, one entry per CDR3 protein. The data contain around 1,000,000 distinct CDR3 sequences, 35% to 40% of them seen just once; the ten biggest clones take up 11%. Study-level results: Clonotypes were expanded in thyroid at above 0.001 frequency, and most also appeared in blood.

The V and J ends lost 6 bases and 4 bases respectively, with 3 bases between them. This CDR3 contains 10 residues. Germline V gene sequence: CDR1 ENHRY, CDR2 SYGVKD. The source is an adult man with Graves' hyperthyroidism. The rearrangement uses TRBV10-3 and TRBJ1-2; D is unresolved. The sample comprised peripheral blood or thyroid tissue (not recorded which). For the CDR3, the DNA is TGTGCCATCAGGGCCTATGGCTACACCTTC. Amino acid sequence: CAIRAYGYTF.